This TCR beta chain was captured by sequencing in a study of T cell responses to AZD1222 COVID-19 vaccine. About the study: Pooled together were second doses at about 4 or about 12 weeks. Study-level points and caveats: Spike-specific TCR depth and breadth grew after two AZD1222 doses. Donors skewed white British and female; clonal diversity was possibly underestimated. A reported finding is that nearly half of spike-specific TCRs target unmutated variant regions.

Concerning this clone: The antigen remains unidentified.

The V and J ends lost 10 bases and 4 bases respectively, with 13 bases between them. The germline CDR1 and CDR2 sequences are LNHDA and SQIVND (reference sequence). The CDR3 loop spans 12 amino acids. Assay: immunoSEQ multiplex PCR; the TCRdb copy retains only in-frame clones and omits some. The sample has approximately 140,000 clones; more than 85% are singletons. The clonotype was recovered from an adult in good health. This rearrangement joins TRBV19 to TRBJ1-1; D not certain. Sequenced material: peripheral blood, taken on day 0 of AZD1222 vaccination. CDR3 protein: CATRDPGTEAFF. CDR3 sequence (DNA): TGTGCCACCCGCGACCCGGGCACTGAAGCTTTCTTT.